This T cell receptor (beta chain) was captured in a study of cytomegalovirus exposure and HLA in healthy donors. A note on this clone: This sample includes further DNA sequences coding for the same CDR3.

PCR amplification relied on 60 Vbeta primers (plus 13 Jbeta primers). TCRdb's copy holds only in-frame clones and misses some; the assay was immunoSEQ multiplex PCR. This sample carries some 150,000 clones, 60% to 80% of them seen once, and the ten largest clones take over 0.6%. Germline CDR1 SNHLY, CDR2 FYNNEI. The ends lost 7 bases at V and 5 bases at J; junction bases unmatched: 3. The CDR3 sequence is 15 residues long. The receptor's source is a male donor in good health and CMV-seronegative. This sequence joins TRBV2 and TRBJ2-2, with 14 bases identical to TRBD2. Sequences were obtained from PBMCs. The CDR3 DNA follows: TGTGCCAGCATTGGGACTAGCGGGAGTACCGGGGAGCTGTTTTTT. Residues: CASIGTSGSTGELFF.